Listed below are T cell receptor beta chains from one sample, sequenced in a study of shared clonotypes between healthy human individuals. Some clones are missing from TCRdb's copy, which holds only in-frame ones; the method was immunoSEQ multiplex PCR. The sample contains over a million clones, around 95% of which appear only once. The specimen was naive CD4+ T cells sorted from blood. These receptors were collected from a man younger than 45 in good health. The CDR3 runs from the conserved cysteine through the conserved F or W. The D gene is left open where the match is weak. Some rows have no size entry. The others give once, few or many, or a class for an expanded clone.

>TRBJ2-7|NA|once|TRBV13
TGTGCCAGCAGCTCAGCAGGGGAGTTCTCCTACGAGCAGTACTTC
CASSSAGEFSYEQYF
>TRBJ2-7|TRBD1|NA|TRBV5-1
TGCGCCAGCAGCTTGGGATTGGGGACAGGAGCCTACGAGCAGTACTTC
CASSLGLGTGAYEQYF
>TRBJ1-3|TRBD1|once|TRBV10-3
TGTGGCATCCCGACAGGGGATGGAAACACCATATATTTT
CGIPTGDGNTIYF
>TRBJ2-2|NA|NA|TRBV25-1
TGTGCCAGCAGCTCAAAAATGGGACCGGAGCTGTTTTTT
CASSSKMGPELFF
>TRBJ1-2|NA|NA|TRBV7-2
TGTGCCAGCAGCTTTAATGTCGGCTACACCTTC
CASSFNVGYTF
>TRBJ2-7|NA|NA|TRBV5-4
TGTGCCAGCAGCTTGGACGGCCCCTACGAGCAGTACTTC
CASSLDGPYEQYF
>TRBJ2-3|TRBD2|NA|TRBV19
TGTGCCAGTAGTATCCTTCCTAGCGGGGGCGAGTATTTT
CASSILPSGGEYF
>TRBJ1-1|NA|NA|TRBV19
TGTGCCAGTAGTATTAAAACTCCACAGGGAAGTGGAGCTTTCTTT
CASSIKTPQGSGAFF
>TRBJ2-1|NA|NA|TRBV10-1
TGCGCCAGCAGTGAGTCGTTCGTAGAATATGAGCAGTTCTTC
CASSESFVEYEQFF
>TRBJ2-1|NA|NA|TRBV28
TGTGCCAGCAGTCTATCCGGGATTTACAATGAGCAGTTCTTC
CASSLSGIYNEQFF
>TRBJ2-2|NA|NA|TRBV10-3
TGTGCCATCAGTGCGGACATGGGGGGCACCGGGGAGCTGTTTTTT
CAISADMGGTGELFF
>TRBJ2-1|NA|NA|TRBV7-2
TGTGCCAGCAGCTTATACTGGGGCTACACCAATGAGCAGTTCTTC
CASSLYWGYTNEQFF
>TRBJ2-3|NA|NA|TRBV7-6
TGTGCCAGCAGCCGACGGGCTGCGGGGGATACGCAGTATTTT
CASSRRAAGDTQYF
>TRBJ2-1|NA|once|TRBV9
TGTGCCAGCAGCGTAGTTATAGGCTCCCCGGTCGATGAGCAGTTCTTC
CASSVVIGSPVDEQFF
>TRBJ2-7|TRBD1|NA|TRBV18
TGTGCCAGCTCACCTAGGACAGGGGAAAACGAGCAGTACTTC
CASSPRTGENEQYF
>TRBJ1-1|NA|NA|TRBV29-1
TGCAGCGTTGACTGGGGGAACACTGAAGCTTTCTTT
CSVDWGNTEAFF
>TRBJ2-7|NA|NA|TRBV6-4
TGTGCCAGCATCGGGACCATCGAGCAGTACTTC
CASIGTIEQYF
>TRBJ2-2|NA|NA|TRBV10-2
TGCGCCAGCGAGGAGGGGGCCGGGGAGCTGTTTTTT
CASEEGAGELFF
>TRBJ1-1|NA|NA|TRBV9
TGTGCCAGCAGCGCATTTCCCAGGGTTAAGGATCCTGAAGCTTTCTTT
CASSAFPRVKDPEAFF
>TRBJ2-2|TRBD2|few|TRBV5-1
TGCGCCAGCAGCTTGGCCGACGGGAGGGCCGGCGGGGAGCTGTTTTTT
CASSLADGRAGGELFF
>TRBJ1-4|NA|NA|TRBV28
TGTGCCAGCAGTTTTGGGCCGGCCGGACGGGAACTGTTTTTT
CASSFGPAGRELFF
>TRBJ2-2|NA|NA|TRBV6-4
TGTGCCAGCAGTGTTGGGGGCCTGGGAACCGGGGAGCTGTTTTTT
CASSVGGLGTGELFF
>TRBJ2-1|NA|NA|TRBV15
TGTGCCACCAGCAGTGGCTACAATGAGCAGTTCTTC
CATSSGYNEQFF
>TRBJ1-5|TRBD1|NA|TRBV9
TGTGCCAGCAGCGTAGGACAGGGGTTGGAACCCCAGCATTTT
CASSVGQGLEPQHF
>TRBJ2-1|TRBD1|NA|TRBV7-9
TGTGCCAGCAGCTTCCTTGGGACAGACTATAAAAACTACAATGAGCAGTTCTTC
CASSFLGTDYKNYNEQFF
>TRBJ2-7|NA|NA|TRBV5-1
TGCGCCAGCAGCTTGGGGCTGACCTACGAGCAGTACTTC
CASSLGLTYEQYF